Here is one T cell receptor beta chain with its context. The antigen this receptor binds is unknown. The sample holds no much larger clone one base away, and base qualities are not on file. CDR1 and CDR2, per the germline V gene (reference sequence), are SGHNT and YYREEE. The CDR3 numbers 14 residues from cysteine through phenylalanine. The read is trimmed to its CDR3 DNA, 42 bases read in frame from base 1. At the junction V is shortened by 0 bases and J by 3 bases, with 9 bases in between. Donors were a few dozen systemically healthy Caucasian individuals from Russia aged about 6 to 100 years. Around 10 milliliters of peripheral blood were collected from each donor into EDTA-treated Vacutainer tubes. Ficoll-Paque density-gradient centrifugation was used to isolate PBMCs, with at least 7 million per sample. Trizol reagent was used to extract total RNA from PBMCs, with at least 6 micrograms per sample. Naive CD45RAhigh/CD27high T cell percentages were measured by flow cytometry on a PBMC aliquot from every donor.

Library method: 5' RACE. TCRdb shows the sequencer as Illumina HiSeq 2500. The second PCR ran for roughly 7 to 11 cycles and used a J-beta primer mix along with a sample-barcoded 5' primer. Each TCR beta cDNA molecule received a unique molecular identifier from a template-switch 5' adaptor carrying 12 random nucleotides. Each sample yielded at least 2.5 million CDR3-containing paired-end reads. First-strand cDNA synthesis was performed from all RNA using the Mint cDNA synthesis kit, with priming by a TRBC-specific oligonucleotide. Following uracil-DNA glycosylase treatment, a first 18-cycle PCR with universal primers M1SS and BC2_uni_R was performed on all cDNA. The original methods were these. For normalization, 1 million high-quality reads, each with a distinct molecular identifier, were randomly selected from each sample. Reads with shared molecular identifiers were discarded instead of being binned into consensus sequences. MiTCR, run with a Q25 quality threshold and the strictest error-elimination algorithm, handled CDR3 identification, clonotype clustering and error correction. Lower-bound total TCR beta diversity was estimated with a nonparametric unseen species model using Euler transformation. In TCRdb, the public reads were trimmed at Q25 with fastp and aligned with MiXCR, with productive beta chains retained. Every CDR3 protein is listed once, alongside the most common genes and DNA of its rows. None of the V and J calls come from the authors' own analysis; TCRdb made them. Across this sample there are hundreds of thousands of distinct CDR3 sequences, with about half seen only once. The ten largest make up under 35% of the sample.

This sample is part of a study of blood T cells in healthy people across ages (dated by TCRdb to between 2014 and 2017). For the wider study: In model experiments, template switching captured about one uniquely barcoded TCR beta cDNA molecule for every two T cells. Age-related changes in TCR beta repertoire diversity were measured in the study by deep sequencing normalized with unique cDNA molecular identifiers. Four age groups were formed from the donors: young (average roughly 15 years), middle-aged (around 40), aged (about 62) and long-lived (82). To avoid experimental bias, donors of different ages were randomly spread across the sequencing lanes. Using the same blood draw, the study looked at two additional independent replicas of 1 million unique cDNA reads for two donors, one aged 18 to 29 and the other aged 80 or older. Results and caveats for the whole study, not just this receptor: Estimates of total diversity from one million sequenced T cells were regarded as lower bounds and underestimates. Because donor CMV infection status was unknown, age-related changes in expanded clonotypes were potentially confounded. Because profiling used bulk unsorted PBMCs, naive and antigen-experienced compartments could not be compared conclusively. A strong correlation was found between observed TCR beta diversity and the percentage of naive T cells measured by flow cytometry. Compared with the aged group, the long-lived group had more naive CD4+ T cells, fewer expanded clones and increased TCR diversity, a pattern suggesting age selection. As age increased, observed TCR beta diversity per million T cells dropped in a roughly linear way, and a significant reduction was already evident by age about 40.

This chain joins TRBV5-4 to TRBJ1-2; a weak D assignment points to TRBD1 (5 bases agree). The sequenced material came from blood. This TCR derives from a woman aged 55-69 years in good health. The DNA sequence is as follows: TGTGCCAGCAGCTTGGCCCTGACAGACTATGGCTACACCTTC. The translation is CASSLALTDYGYTF.